This entry features one TCR beta chain sequence. The antigen remains undetermined. Trimming removed 0 bases from V and 2 bases from J, with 14 bases in between. Germline V gene data show CDR1 as SGHTA and CDR2 as FQGTGA. This CDR3 spans 17 amino acids. This sample is part of a study of T cell responses to AZD1222 COVID-19 vaccine. On the study more broadly: Second-dose timings of about 4 or about 12 weeks were pooled.

General study points: At 160-218 and 743-854, vaccine-associated CD4 TCRs were dominant, and they spanned spike. Unmutated regions of variants are reportedly targeted by nearly half of spike-specific TCRs.

Sequencing was performed with immunoSEQ multiplex PCR; in TCRdb, only in-frame clones are kept and a portion is missing. Here the sample spans around 160,000 clones, around nine tenths being singletons. The clonotype originates from an adult in good health. This rearrangement joins TRBV7-3 to TRBJ2-1; TRBD2 might be the D (7 bases). Specimen: peripheral blood, collected on day 0 of AZD1222 vaccination. The CDR3 loop is CASSLTNSGGAYNEQFF. In nucleotides, the CDR3 is TGTGCCAGCAGCTTAACGAACTCGGGGGGCGCCTACAATGAGCAGTTCTTC.